This T cell receptor (beta chain) appears in the sequencing data of a study of T cell repertoires in cytomegalovirus infection. Across the whole study: Matching HLA type, along with CMV infection, was indicated by public TCR beta signatures. Study observations and caveats: Clonotype analysis showed dominance of the ex vivo response by HLA-C-restricted CMV-specific TCR beta clonotypes. Pooled public TCR beta family frequency picked out CMV carriers with the relevant HLA.

A single record per CDR3 protein comes from TCRdb applying MiXCR to the reads. The sample records some 600,000 distinct CDR3 sequences, 24% being singletons. V shed 4 bases and J shed 10 bases, with 9 bases lying between them. The CDR3 is 11 amino acids. Germline V gene lookup returns CDR1 SGHKS and CDR2 YYEKEE (reference sequence). A few counts support this clonotype. As yet, its antigen is unknown. The sample taken for sequencing was CD8+ T cells from PBMCs. The TCR originated in a human donor in good health (CMV status not recorded). Some clones in this sample may be carry-over from other donors' samples. This chain joins TRBV5-5 and TRBJ2-1; unclear D gene. The CDR3: CASSPMTEQFF. CDR3 bases: TGTGCCAGCAGCCCAATGACAGAGCAGTTCTTC.